This section outlines one TCR beta chain sequence together with its context. Sequenced by immunoSEQ multiplex PCR; TCRdb stores in-frame clones only, minus some. Of around 63,000 clones listed, roughly 98% are singletons. CDR3 length: 13 amino acids. V was pared by 7 bases and J by 5 bases, with 13 bases between. Germline CDR1 and CDR2: MDHEN and SYDVKM. The data stem from a study of technical replicates of blood from a few donors. Sequencing was done on a sample of T cells isolated from PBMCs. The TCR was taken from a human donor in good health. The rearrangement joins TRBV28 to TRBJ2-3; D unclear. In DNA form, the CDR3 reads TGTGCCAGCACCTTGGGCCGGTTAGATACGCAGTATTTT. Its translation: CASTLGRLDTQYF.